These 17 T cell receptor beta chains originate from one sample sequenced in a study of Graves' ophthalmopathy and Graves' hyperthyroidism. Amplification targeted the TCR beta CDR3 regions, with RNA transcripts as the source material. HTBI primers served in a first-round RT-PCR, which a second-round multiplex PCR followed. TCRdb reprocessed the multiplex PCR reads with MiXCR, giving one entry per CDR3 protein. The repertoire has approximately 700,000 distinct CDR3 sequences, about 41% of them found once; the top ten carry under 3.5%. Material for sequencing was peripheral blood. The receptors come from an adult man with Graves' ophthalmopathy.

In its sample, this clonotype was seen many times. The chain has TRBV5-1 and TRBJ2-2; 10 nucleotides match TRBD2. V trimming: 3 bases; J trimming: 4 bases; junction bases outside the gene matches: 6. Germline loops: CDR1 SGHRS, CDR2 YFSETQ. The CDR3 is 16 residues long. CDR3 sequence reads: CASSSRSGRPTGELFF. CDR3 coding DNA: TGCGCCAGCAGCTCCCGTAGCGGGAGGCCCACCGGGGAGCTGTTTTTT. The complete variable domain, with remaining parts taken from reference TRBV5-1 and TRBJ2-2, reads KAGVTQTPRYLIKTRGQQVTLSCSPISGHRSVSWYQQTPGQGLQFLFEYFSETQRNKGNFPGRFSGRQFSNSRSEMNVSTLELGDSALYLCASSSRSGRPTGELFFGEGSRLTVL.

With respect to this clonotype: The junction and the germline gene differ at one end; a read error may be behind it. The rearrangement links TRBV29-1 to TRBJ2-6; 7 bases are shared with TRBD2. The length of the CDR3 is 15 residues. CDR1 SQVTM and CDR2 ANQGSEA come from the germline V gene. The CDR3 DNA reads as TGCGGCGTTGGGACGGGGGGTACTGGGGCCAACGTCCCGACTTTC. Amino acid sequence: CGVGTGGTGANVPTF.

There are a few counts of this clonotype. The chain carries TRBV6-7 and TRBJ1-1, with D unclear. TRBV6-7 is an open reading frame whose function is uncertain. Trimming removed 4 bases from V and 3 bases from J, with 18 bases in between. This CDR3 is built from 16 residues. CDR3 nucleotide sequence: TGTGCCAGCAGTTCCTTCCGATCTGGCGGGGACACTGAAGCTTTCTTT. Its protein product is CASSSFRSGGDTEAFF.

The chain carries TRBV15 and TRBJ2-7; D call uncertain. The V end lost 0 bases, the J end lost 2 bases, and 14 bases lay between the germline ends. There are 16 residues in the CDR3. CDR1 and CDR2 from the germline V gene are LNHNV and YYDKDF (reference sequence). The chain's CDR3 is CATSRDLSGTTYEQYF. As DNA, the CDR3 is TGTGCCACCAGCAGAGACCTGTCCGGCACAACCTACGAGCAGTACTTC.

CDR3 nucleotide sequence: TGTGCCAGCAGAGTAGCGGGGGGGCAAGAGACCCAGCATTTT. Residues: CASRVAGGQETQHF. The V call is TRBV7-9, the J call TRBJ1-5; a possible D gene is TRBD1 (6 bases). CDR3 length: 14 amino acids. CDR1 SEHNR and CDR2 FQNEAQ come from the germline V gene (reference sequence). Trimming pared 6 bases from V and 11 bases from J, leaving 20 bases between.

This clonotype showed up many times. The chain carries TRBV19 and TRBJ1-5; the D is unclear. Germline CDR1 reads LNHDA; CDR2 reads SQIVND (reference sequence). This CDR3 has 18 amino acids. Trimming took 4 bases from V and 0 from J, leaving 19 bases between them. The DNA for the CDR3 is TGTGCCAGTAGTACCCCCACCCAAGGATGGGGTAGCAATCAGCCCCAGCATTTT. Its translation is CASSTPTQGWGSNQPQHF.

The chain combines TRBV15 with TRBJ1-2; the match to TRBD1 covers 7 bases. The CDR3 extends over 16 amino acids. Germline V gene data show CDR1 as LNHNV and CDR2 as YYDKDF (reference sequence). Trimming took 5 bases from V and 0 from J; bases not matched to a gene: 9. The CDR3: CATSWGRDSTNYGYTF. DNA of the CDR3: TGTGCCACCAGCTGGGGCCGGGACAGTACTAACTATGGCTACACCTTC.

With regard to this clonotype: Since a much larger clone is just one base distant, this may be a read error. The gene calls are TRBV7-9 and TRBJ2-7; D perhaps matches TRBD1 (6 bases). V was cut by 7 bases and J by 7 bases, with 23 bases left in between. CDR1 and CDR2 (germline): SEHNR, FQNEAQ (reference sequence). This CDR3 has 15 residues. CDR3: CASNPQGFARSEQYF. DNA of the CDR3: TGTGCCAGCAACCCGCAGGGGTTCGCAAGGTCAGAGCAGTACTTC.

Comment on this clonotype: The junction differs from germline at one of its ends, possibly a read error. The V and J genes are TRBV7-4 and TRBJ1-4, with D perhaps TRBD1 (5 bases). The V gene's germline CDR1 is SGHVT and CDR2 SQSDAQ. The CDR3 loop spans 14 amino acids. The CDR3 region is CASSLDDSMKNLFF. CDR3 DNA: TGTGCCAGCAGTTTAGACGACAGTATGAAAAACCTGTTTTTT.

The chain employs TRBV29-1 and TRBJ2-6, with 9 bases that match TRBD2. CDR3 length: 16 amino acids. Germline CDR1 is SQVTM and CDR2 is ANQGSEA. The V gene end was trimmed by 5 bases and the J gene end by 2 bases; junction bases not matched to a gene: 7. CDR3 sequence: CSVSRASGTGANVLTF. The CDR3 bases are TGCAGCGTTAGCCGGGCTAGCGGGACTGGGGCCAACGTCCTGACTTTC. Full variable domain (missing parts from reference TRBV29-1 and TRBJ2-6): SAVISQKPSRDICQRGTSLTIQCQVDSQVTMMFWYRQQPGQSLTLIATANQGSEATYESGFVIDKFPISRPNLTFSTLTVSNMSPEDSSIYLCSVSRASGTGANVLTFGAGSRLTVL.

In this sample, this clonotype turned up a few times. This sequence joins TRBV7-8 and TRBJ2-7; unclear D gene. Trimming left V 3 bases short and J 2 bases short, with 17 bases between. Germline V lookup: CDR1 SGHVS, CDR2 FQNEAQ. The CDR3 is 16 amino acids. CDR3 DNA: TGTGCCAGCAGCTTGTCCCCCAGCTCCACCACCTACGAGCAGTACTTC. It yields the protein CASSLSPSSTTYEQYF. Filled out from reference TRBV7-8 and TRBJ2-7, the complete variable domain reads GAGVSQSPRYKVAKRGQDVALRCDPISGHVSLFWYQQALGQGPEFLTYFQNEAQLDKSGLPSDRFFAERPEGSVSTLKIQRTQQEDSAVYLCASSLSPSSTTYEQYFGPGTRLTVT.

This clonotype was seen many times. J is TRBJ2-7 and V is TRBV14; TRBD1 or TRBD2 may be the D gene (5 bases each). The length of the CDR3 is 14 residues. Germline V gene sequence: CDR1 SGHDN, CDR2 FVKESK. V lost 3 bases and J 3 bases, leaving 12 bases between the germline ends. CDR3 loop: CASSHGVGDYEQYF. CDR3 nucleotides: TGTGCCAGCAGCCACGGAGTGGGGGACTACGAGCAGTACTTC. The full variable domain, rest sourced from reference TRBV14 and TRBJ2-7, is EAGVTQFPSHSVIEKGQTVTLRCDPISGHDNLYWYRRVMGKEIKFLLHFVKESKQDESGMPNNRFLAERTGGTYSTLKVQPAELEDSGVYFCASSHGVGDYEQYFGPGTRLTVT.

The chain carries TRBV12-3 or TRBV12-4 and TRBJ2-2; no clear D. V was shortened by 2 bases and J by 5 bases, with 6 bases between the two germline ends. The CDR3 spans 13 residues. The CDR3 sequence: CASSLMRTGELFF. DNA for the CDR3: TGTGCCAGCAGTTTAATGAGGACCGGGGAGCTGTTTTTT.

This clonotype was picked up many times. The chain is built from TRBV19 and TRBJ1-2; no clear D. The CDR3 has 14 residues. From germline, CDR1 is LNHDA and CDR2 SQIVND (reference sequence). V gave up 6 bases and J gave up 2 bases, with 13 bases separating them. In nucleotides, the CDR3 is TGTGCCAGTAGCCGCTTGACCGCGAACTATGGCTACACCTTC. It specifies CASSRLTANYGYTF.

The chain uses TRBV2 and TRBJ1-5; TRBD1 matches 7 bases. J lost 2 bases, V lost 8 bases, and 15 bases had no gene match. CDR3 length: 17 residues. Germline values: CDR1 SNHLY, CDR2 FYNNEI. The CDR3 here is CASSQGTPEGGNQPQHF. The DNA for the CDR3 is TGTGCCAGCTCACAGGGGACCCCCGAGGGTGGCAATCAGCCCCAGCATTTT.

This clonotype appeared many times. The chain is built from TRBV10-3 and TRBJ1-4; no firm D call. Germline CDR1 ENHRY, CDR2 SYGVKD. The V end lost 10 bases, the J end lost 8 bases, and 8 bases lay between the germline ends. This CDR3 contains 10 residues. The CDR3 nucleotides are TGTGCCAGCAACGAGGAAAAACTGTTTTTT. This codes for CASNEEKLFF.

This clonotype has a handful of counts. The chain recombines TRBV6-1 with TRBJ1-2, with D perhaps matching TRBD1 (5 bases). Germline values: CDR1 MNHNS, CDR2 SASEGT. This CDR3 has 11 amino acids. V gave up 6 bases and J gave up 8 bases, with 10 bases separating them. Written as DNA, the CDR3 is TGTGCCAGCAGCAGGGTCTCCGGCTACACCTTC. As protein: CASSRVSGYTF.